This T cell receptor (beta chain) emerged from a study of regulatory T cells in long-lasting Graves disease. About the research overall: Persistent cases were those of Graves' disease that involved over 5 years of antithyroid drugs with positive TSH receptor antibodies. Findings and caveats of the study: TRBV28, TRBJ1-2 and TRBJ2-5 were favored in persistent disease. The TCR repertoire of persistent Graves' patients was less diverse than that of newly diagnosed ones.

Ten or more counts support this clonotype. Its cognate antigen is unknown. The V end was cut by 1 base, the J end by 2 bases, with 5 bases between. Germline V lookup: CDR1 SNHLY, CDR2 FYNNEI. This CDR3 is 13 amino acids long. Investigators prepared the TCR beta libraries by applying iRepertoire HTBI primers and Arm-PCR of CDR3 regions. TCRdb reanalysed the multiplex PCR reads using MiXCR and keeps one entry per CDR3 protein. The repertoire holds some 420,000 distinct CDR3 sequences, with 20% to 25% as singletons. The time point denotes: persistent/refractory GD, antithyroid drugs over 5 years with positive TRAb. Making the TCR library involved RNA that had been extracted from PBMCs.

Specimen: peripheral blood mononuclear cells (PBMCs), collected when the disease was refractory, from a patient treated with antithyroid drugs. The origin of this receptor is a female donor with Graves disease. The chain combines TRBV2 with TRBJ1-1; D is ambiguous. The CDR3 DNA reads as TGTGCCAGCAGTGAAGACCGTAACACTGAAGCTTTCTTT. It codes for CASSEDRNTEAFF.